These T cell receptor beta chains were read from a single sample in a study of cytomegalovirus exposure and HLA in healthy donors. Clones were sequenced by immunoSEQ multiplex PCR, and TCRdb holds only the in-frame ones, with some missing. The sample consists of about 76,000 clones, about 77% of them appearing once. Sequencing was performed on PBMCs. All receptors derive from a male donor in good health and CMV-seropositive. Each CDR3 is given with its conserved first and last residue. The order of the fields is D gene, V gene, J gene, clone size, CDR3 protein, CDR3 DNA. D genes are given only for firm matches. Not every row has a clone size; where given, it reads once, few, many or a size class.

d_call: -; v_call: TRBV27; j_call: TRBJ2-7; clone_size: -; cdr3_aa: CASGSDRLRVEQYF; cdr3_nt: TGTGCCAGCGGGAGTGACAGGTTACGCGTCGAGCAGTACTTC
d_call: -; v_call: TRBV19; j_call: TRBJ2-7; clone_size: -; cdr3_aa: CASSNQGTYEQYF; cdr3_nt: TGTGCCAGTAGTAATCAAGGGACTTACGAGCAGTACTTC
d_call: -; v_call: TRBV19; j_call: TRBJ1-5; clone_size: few; cdr3_aa: CASRDQGSSNQPQHF; cdr3_nt: TGTGCCAGTCGGGACCAGGGGTCTAGCAATCAGCCCCAGCATTTT
d_call: TRBD1; v_call: TRBV5-1; j_call: TRBJ2-7; clone_size: -; cdr3_aa: CASSWDRGRLNSGNGYEQYF; cdr3_nt: TGCGCCAGCAGCTGGGACAGGGGAAGATTAAACAGCGGGAATGGCTACGAGCAGTACTTC
d_call: -; v_call: TRBV23-1; j_call: TRBJ1-1; clone_size: once; cdr3_aa: CASSQSSDRPFGTEAFF; cdr3_nt: TGCGCCAGCAGTCAATCGAGCGACAGACCTTTTGGAACTGAAGCTTTCTTT
d_call: -; v_call: TRBV28; j_call: TRBJ1-4; clone_size: -; cdr3_aa: CASSPNDEKLFF; cdr3_nt: TGTGCCAGCAGTCCCAATGATGAAAAACTGTTTTTT
d_call: TRBD2; v_call: TRBV6-6; j_call: TRBJ2-7; clone_size: -; cdr3_aa: CASSRPSSGNYEQYF; cdr3_nt: TGTGCCAGCAGCCGCCCTTCTAGCGGAAACTACGAGCAGTACTTC
d_call: -; v_call: TRBV7-6; j_call: TRBJ1-2; clone_size: -; cdr3_aa: CASSLGSGDNYGYTF; cdr3_nt: TGTGCCAGCAGCTTAGGTTCAGGGGATAACTATGGCTACACCTTC
d_call: TRBD1; v_call: TRBV6-5; j_call: TRBJ1-2; clone_size: medium-sized; cdr3_aa: CASSPGQGYYGYTF; cdr3_nt: TGTGCCAGCAGCCCGGGACAGGGGTACTATGGCTACACCTTC
d_call: TRBD2; v_call: TRBV27; j_call: TRBJ2-3; clone_size: -; cdr3_aa: CASSLPGGSGNTQYF; cdr3_nt: TGTGCCAGCAGTTTACCCGGCGGGAGTGGAAATACGCAGTATTTT
d_call: TRBD1; v_call: TRBV6-1; j_call: TRBJ2-4; clone_size: -; cdr3_aa: CASSREGGADIQYF; cdr3_nt: TGTGCCAGCAGTAGAGAAGGGGGCGCGGACATTCAGTACTTC
d_call: -; v_call: TRBV4-2; j_call: TRBJ2-1; clone_size: -; cdr3_aa: CASSHPGNSVSYNEQFF; cdr3_nt: TGTGCCAGCAGCCATCCCGGGAACAGCGTCTCCTACAATGAGCAGTTCTTC
d_call: -; v_call: TRBV10-3; j_call: TRBJ2-1; clone_size: few; cdr3_aa: CAIKAWERNEQFF; cdr3_nt: TGTGCCATCAAGGCGTGGGAGAGGAATGAGCAGTTCTTC
d_call: TRBD1; v_call: TRBV9; j_call: TRBJ1-2; clone_size: -; cdr3_aa: CASSVVGTGFGYTF; cdr3_nt: TGTGCCAGCAGCGTAGTAGGGACAGGGTTTGGCTACACCTTC
d_call: TRBD2; v_call: TRBV5-1; j_call: TRBJ2-3; clone_size: -; cdr3_aa: CASSLAAGGTDTQYF; cdr3_nt: TGCGCCAGCAGCTTAGCCGCGGGAGGCACAGATACGCAGTATTTT
d_call: TRBD2; v_call: TRBV7-9; j_call: TRBJ2-1; clone_size: -; cdr3_aa: CASSLAAGLGVNEQFF; cdr3_nt: TGTGCCAGCAGCTTAGCGGCTGGACTAGGGGTCAATGAGCAGTTCTTC
d_call: -; v_call: TRBV7-9; j_call: TRBJ1-1; clone_size: -; cdr3_aa: CASSFRTEAFF; cdr3_nt: TGTGCCAGCAGCTTCCGGACAGAAGCTTTCTTT
d_call: -; v_call: TRBV28; j_call: TRBJ2-5; clone_size: once; cdr3_aa: CASSSGMETQYF; cdr3_nt: TGTGCCAGCAGTTCAGGAATGGAGACCCAGTACTTC
d_call: TRBD2; v_call: TRBV5-6; j_call: TRBJ2-7; clone_size: -; cdr3_aa: CASSFWREKPYEQYF; cdr3_nt: TGTGCCAGCAGCTTTTGGCGGGAGAAGCCCTACGAGCAGTACTTC
d_call: -; v_call: TRBV9; j_call: TRBJ1-3; clone_size: -; cdr3_aa: CASSVDPNQGIKNTIYF; cdr3_nt: TGTGCCAGCAGCGTAGACCCTAATCAGGGGATTAAGAACACCATATATTTT
d_call: -; v_call: TRBV7-2; j_call: TRBJ2-2; clone_size: -; cdr3_aa: CASSFRGRYTGELFF; cdr3_nt: TGTGCCAGCAGCTTTCGTGGGAGGTACACCGGGGAGCTGTTTTTT
d_call: -; v_call: TRBV14; j_call: TRBJ1-2; clone_size: once; cdr3_aa: CASSPFEILNYGYTF; cdr3_nt: TGTGCCAGCAGCCCTTTTGAGATCCTAAACTATGGCTACACCTTC
d_call: -; v_call: TRBV27; j_call: TRBJ2-7; clone_size: -; cdr3_aa: CACAPGSVFYEQYF; cdr3_nt: TGTGCCTGCGCACCAGGTAGCGTGTTCTACGAGCAGTACTTC
d_call: TRBD1; v_call: TRBV28; j_call: TRBJ1-2; clone_size: once; cdr3_aa: CASSLWQSSDRDFSSGYTF; cdr3_nt: TGTGCCAGCAGTTTATGGCAGTCTAGCGACAGGGATTTCAGCTCTGGCTACACCTTC
d_call: TRBD1; v_call: TRBV25-1; j_call: TRBJ2-7; clone_size: -; cdr3_aa: CASIPNRGSSYEQYF; cdr3_nt: TGTGCCAGCATCCCAAACAGGGGTAGCTCCTACGAGCAGTACTTC
d_call: TRBD2; v_call: TRBV5-1; j_call: TRBJ2-7; clone_size: -; cdr3_aa: CASSLGTSGSEQYF; cdr3_nt: TGCGCCAGCAGCTTGGGGACTAGCGGGAGCGAGCAGTACTTC
d_call: -; v_call: TRBV5-1; j_call: TRBJ1-4; clone_size: -; cdr3_aa: CASSFGRSNEKLFF; cdr3_nt: TGCGCCAGCAGCTTTGGGAGGTCAAATGAAAAACTGTTTTTT
d_call: TRBD2; v_call: TRBV10-2; j_call: TRBJ2-5; clone_size: -; cdr3_aa: CASSRASGEQETQYF; cdr3_nt: TGCGCCAGCAGTAGGGCTAGCGGGGAACAAGAGACCCAGTACTTC
d_call: -; v_call: TRBV5-1; j_call: TRBJ1-4; clone_size: few; cdr3_aa: CASMSDAGWGEKLFF; cdr3_nt: TGCGCCAGCATGAGCGACGCAGGGTGGGGTGAAAAACTGTTTTTT
d_call: TRBD2; v_call: TRBV27; j_call: TRBJ2-7; clone_size: few; cdr3_aa: CASSLYSGSLYEQYF; cdr3_nt: TGTGCCAGCAGTTTATACAGCGGGAGTTTATACGAGCAGTACTTC
d_call: -; v_call: TRBV7-8; j_call: TRBJ2-7; clone_size: -; cdr3_aa: CASSLGRQNTYEQYF; cdr3_nt: TGTGCCAGCAGCTTAGGAAGACAGAATACCTACGAGCAGTACTTC
d_call: -; v_call: TRBV5-8; j_call: TRBJ2-6; clone_size: few; cdr3_aa: CASSLYRAGANVLTF; cdr3_nt: TGTGCCAGCAGCTTGTACAGGGCTGGGGCCAACGTCCTGACTTTC
d_call: -; v_call: TRBV9; j_call: TRBJ2-5; clone_size: -; cdr3_aa: CASSVAPQGETQYF; cdr3_nt: TGTGCCAGCAGCGTAGCCCCGCAGGGGGAGACCCAGTACTTC
d_call: -; v_call: TRBV6-5; j_call: TRBJ2-7; clone_size: -; cdr3_aa: CASSSPLEGAIYEQYF; cdr3_nt: TGTGCCAGCAGTTCCCCGTTGGAGGGAGCTATCTACGAGCAGTACTTC
d_call: -; v_call: TRBV5-8; j_call: TRBJ2-7; clone_size: -; cdr3_aa: CASSFLADYEQYF; cdr3_nt: TGTGCCAGCAGCTTCTTAGCGGACTACGAGCAGTACTTC
d_call: -; v_call: TRBV15; j_call: TRBJ2-7; clone_size: -; cdr3_aa: CATSRDPGAYEQYF; cdr3_nt: TGTGCCACCAGCAGAGACCCAGGGGCCTACGAGCAGTACTTC
d_call: -; v_call: TRBV6-5; j_call: TRBJ1-1; clone_size: -; cdr3_aa: CASKTQPNTEAFF; cdr3_nt: TGTGCCAGCAAAACACAACCGAACACTGAAGCTTTCTTT
d_call: -; v_call: TRBV7-2; j_call: TRBJ1-4; clone_size: -; cdr3_aa: CASSQSLPGVTNEKLFF; cdr3_nt: TGTGCCAGCAGCCAATCCCTACCAGGGGTGACTAATGAAAAACTGTTTTTT
d_call: -; v_call: TRBV6-4; j_call: TRBJ1-5; clone_size: -; cdr3_aa: CASSLDRDQPQHF; cdr3_nt: TGTGCCAGCAGTCTGGACAGAGATCAGCCCCAGCATTTT
d_call: TRBD1; v_call: TRBV7-2; j_call: TRBJ2-1; clone_size: -; cdr3_aa: CASSLGDRVGNEQFF; cdr3_nt: TGTGCCAGCAGCCTGGGGGACAGGGTAGGGAATGAGCAGTTCTTC
d_call: TRBD1; v_call: TRBV15; j_call: TRBJ1-4; clone_size: -; cdr3_aa: CATSRGTATNEKLFF; cdr3_nt: TGTGCCACCAGCCGAGGGACAGCAACTAATGAAAAACTGTTTTTT
d_call: -; v_call: TRBV7-9; j_call: TRBJ2-1; clone_size: -; cdr3_aa: CASSLARPSTGNEQFF; cdr3_nt: TGTGCCAGCAGCTTAGCGCGGCCTAGCACCGGCAATGAGCAGTTCTTC
d_call: TRBD2; v_call: TRBV9; j_call: TRBJ2-3; clone_size: -; cdr3_aa: CASSGGDSGRAGDTQYF; cdr3_nt: TGTGCCAGCAGCGGGGGGGATAGCGGGAGGGCCGGAGATACGCAGTATTTT
d_call: TRBD2; v_call: TRBV9; j_call: TRBJ2-2; clone_size: -; cdr3_aa: CASSVKAGAGELFF; cdr3_nt: TGTGCCAGCAGCGTTAAAGCGGGAGCCGGGGAGCTGTTTTTT
d_call: -; v_call: TRBV29-1; j_call: TRBJ2-7; clone_size: -; cdr3_aa: CSVEGERSNLYF; cdr3_nt: TGCAGCGTTGAGGGTGAGAGGTCGAATTTATACTTC
d_call: TRBD1; v_call: TRBV10-1; j_call: TRBJ1-1; clone_size: -; cdr3_aa: CASSETGGETFF; cdr3_nt: TGCGCCAGCAGTGAGACAGGGGGCGAGACTTTCTTT
d_call: -; v_call: TRBV27; j_call: TRBJ2-7; clone_size: -; cdr3_aa: CASSIKMQGAPYEQYF; cdr3_nt: TGTGCCAGCAGTATAAAAATGCAGGGTGCCCCCTACGAGCAGTACTTC
d_call: TRBD2; v_call: TRBV5-4; j_call: TRBJ2-7; clone_size: -; cdr3_aa: CASSLVGVRAGGHEQYF; cdr3_nt: TGTGCCAGCAGCTTGGTCGGCGTTCGAGCGGGAGGCCACGAGCAGTACTTC
d_call: TRBD1; v_call: TRBV15; j_call: TRBJ2-4; clone_size: -; cdr3_aa: CATSSMDRAKNIQYF; cdr3_nt: TGTGCCACCAGCAGCATGGACAGGGCAAAAAACATTCAGTACTTC
d_call: TRBD1; v_call: TRBV29-1; j_call: TRBJ2-7; clone_size: -; cdr3_aa: CSETLAGGQYEQYF; cdr3_nt: TGCAGCGAGACCCTGGCAGGGGGCCAATACGAGCAGTACTTC
d_call: -; v_call: TRBV28; j_call: TRBJ1-2; clone_size: -; cdr3_aa: CASRTGTPYGYTF; cdr3_nt: TGTGCCAGCAGAACCGGGACTCCCTATGGCTACACCTTC
d_call: TRBD1; v_call: TRBV6-6; j_call: TRBJ1-1; clone_size: -; cdr3_aa: CASSRQGAMDEAFF; cdr3_nt: TGTGCCAGCAGTAGACAGGGGGCGATGGATGAAGCTTTCTTT
d_call: TRBD1; v_call: TRBV7-9; j_call: TRBJ1-1; clone_size: once; cdr3_aa: CASRDGQGANTEAFF; cdr3_nt: TGTGCCAGCAGGGATGGACAGGGGGCAAACACTGAAGCTTTCTTT
d_call: -; v_call: TRBV6-6; j_call: TRBJ2-7; clone_size: -; cdr3_aa: CASSDSVSGLNF; cdr3_nt: TGTGCCAGCAGTGACTCCGTATCAGGGCTGAACTTC
d_call: TRBD1; v_call: TRBV5-1; j_call: TRBJ1-2; clone_size: -; cdr3_aa: CASSLGQGAQGYTF; cdr3_nt: TGCGCCAGCAGCTTGGGACAGGGGGCGCAGGGCTACACCTTC
d_call: -; v_call: TRBV28; j_call: TRBJ2-7; clone_size: -; cdr3_aa: CASEGRVEQYF; cdr3_nt: TGTGCCAGCGAAGGGAGAGTCGAGCAGTACTTC
d_call: -; v_call: TRBV9; j_call: TRBJ1-2; clone_size: -; cdr3_aa: CASSVAWGGSSDTNYGYTF; cdr3_nt: TGTGCCAGCAGCGTAGCTTGGGGGGGCTCGTCCGACACTAACTATGGCTACACCTTC
d_call: -; v_call: TRBV21-1; j_call: TRBJ1-2; clone_size: -; cdr3_aa: CASSKFWGGHSYGYTF; cdr3_nt: TGTGCCAGCAGCAAATTTTGGGGGGGACACTCCTATGGCTACACCTTC
d_call: TRBD2; v_call: TRBV5-4; j_call: TRBJ2-4; clone_size: -; cdr3_aa: CASSILAEVGKNIQYF; cdr3_nt: TGTGCCAGCAGTATTCTAGCGGAGGTCGGCAAAAACATTCAGTACTTC
d_call: -; v_call: TRBV6-5; j_call: TRBJ2-7; clone_size: -; cdr3_aa: CASRPDRRGEQYF; cdr3_nt: TGTGCCAGCAGACCCGACAGGCGTGGCGAGCAGTACTTC